Shown below are 20 T cell receptor beta chains from a single sample sequenced in a study of blood T cell repertoires in COVID-19. Profiling relied on immunoSEQ multiplex PCR, and the TCRdb table lists in-frame clones only, not all of them. Of fewer than 400,000 clones listed, 90% are singletons. The sample consisted of PBMCs or T cells enriched from blood (not recorded which). These receptors came from a woman aged 25 to 45 who had been exposed to COVID-19.

V and J are TRBV6-5 and TRBJ1-2; D might be TRBD1 (5 bases). There are 15 residues in the CDR3. Germline V gene lookup returns CDR1 MNHEY and CDR2 SVGAGI. Trimming removed 7 bases at V and 0 bases at J, with 15 bases between. CDR3 nucleotides: TGTGCCAGCACCTCATGGGGGGATTCTAACTATGGCTACACCTTC. Its protein is CASTSWGDSNYGYTF.

This chain joins TRBV4-3 and TRBJ1-1; no clear D gene. The CDR3 has 15 residues. V lost 0 bases to trimming and J lost 1 base, with 9 bases between them. Per germline, CDR1 LGHNA and CDR2 YSLEER. The CDR3 protein is CASSQDYGGNTEAFF. The CDR3 DNA reads as TGCGCCAGCAGCCAAGACTACGGAGGGAACACTGAAGCTTTCTTT.

V usage is TRBV7-9 and J usage is TRBJ2-7; TRBD1 matches at 9 bases. This CDR3 is 16 amino acids long. Unmatched junction bases numbered 9, after V lost 3 bases and J lost 3 bases. The germline CDR1 and CDR2 sequences are SEHNR and FQNEAQ (reference sequence). CDR3 nucleotide sequence: TGTGCCAGCAGCTTCACAGGGGGCGCCTCGGGCTACGAGCAGTACTTC. This codes for CASSFTGGASGYEQYF.

The rearrangement uses TRBV30 and TRBJ1-2; TRBD1 matches at 10 bases. The germline CDR1 and CDR2 sequences are GTSNPN and SVGIG (reference sequence). This CDR3 has 13 amino acids. V shed 5 bases, J shed 7 bases, and the junction held 7 bases outside the gene matches. CDR3 nucleotide sequence: TGTGCCTGGGGGGGACAGGGGTTTGGTGGCTACACCTTC. It specifies CAWGGQGFGGYTF.

CDR3 in amino acids: CASSHREPSNYGYTF. CDR3 DNA: TGTGCCAGCAGCCACCGGGAACCTTCGAACTATGGCTACACCTTC. V and J are TRBV7-2 and TRBJ1-2; D unresolved. The CDR3 has 15 amino acids. Trimming left V 5 bases short and J 2 bases short, with 15 bases between. Germline-derived CDR1 and CDR2 are SGHTA and FQGNSA.

This chain uses TRBV3-1 (or the pseudogene TRBV3-2) with TRBJ1-2, with TRBD1 as a possible D gene (6 bases). The CDR3 totals 13 residues. Germline V lookup: CDR1 LGHDT, CDR2 YNNKEL (reference sequence). V lost 2 bases and J lost 4, with 8 bases in between. The CDR3 spells CASSQTGTYGYTF. In nucleotides, the CDR3 is TGTGCCAGCAGCCAAACAGGGACCTATGGCTACACCTTC.

The CDR3 DNA reads as TGTGCCAGCAGCGGAGGACAAGGTGAAAAACTGTTTTTT. This sequence encodes CASSGGQGEKLFF. The chain couples TRBV9 to TRBJ1-4; tentative D call: TRBD1 (5 bases). V was cut by 3 bases and J by 7 bases, with 10 bases left in between. From germline, CDR1 is SGDLS and CDR2 YYNGEE. The CDR3 consists of 13 residues.

This sequence joins TRBV18 and TRBJ1-1; D is perhaps TRBD1 (5 bases). CDR1 and CDR2 (germline): KGHSH, LQKENI. Trimming left V 0 bases short and J 3 bases short, with 17 bases between. The CDR3 extends over 17 amino acids. The CDR3 spells CASSPPGAGVVHTEAFF. The CDR3 DNA reads TGTGCCAGCTCACCACCAGGGGCCGGAGTAGTTCACACTGAAGCTTTCTTT.

The chain recombines TRBV2 with TRBJ1-4; 9 bases match TRBD1. CDR1 SNHLY and CDR2 FYNNEI come from the germline V gene. J was trimmed by 2 bases and V by 6 bases; bases with no gene match: 1. CDR3 length: 14 residues. CDR3: CASRDRGTNEKLFF. CDR3 DNA: TGTGCCAGCAGAGACAGGGGGACTAATGAAAAACTGTTTTTT.

V and J are TRBV27 and TRBJ1-2, with a possible D match to TRBD1 (6 bases). The CDR3 has 15 amino acids. Germline V gene data show CDR1 as MNHEY and CDR2 as SMNVEV (reference sequence). Deletions cut 8 bases from V and 1 base from J, with 17 bases between. In DNA form, the CDR3 reads TGTGCCAGCCAAGGGCGGACAGTAAATAACTATGGCTACACCTTC. This translates into CASQGRTVNNYGYTF.

The chain links TRBV27 to TRBJ1-2, with 11 positions matching TRBD1. CDR1 and CDR2 from the germline V gene are MNHEY and SMNVEV (reference sequence). This CDR3 contains 15 residues. The V and J ends lost 7 bases and 5 bases, in that order; junction bases with no gene match: 9. The CDR3 bases are TGTGCCAGCATTCGGGACAGGGGGATGTTTTATGGCTACACCTTC. It is translated as CASIRDRGMFYGYTF.

The chain has TRBV3-1 (or the pseudogene TRBV3-2) and TRBJ1-3; unclear D gene. Trimming took off 4 bases at V and 0 bases at J, with 7 bases between the two ends. The CDR3 spans 14 residues. The germline V gene encodes CDR1 LGHDT and CDR2 YNNKEL (reference sequence). Written as DNA, the CDR3 is TGTGCCAGCAGCCTCATAGACTCTGGAAACACCATATATTTT. This sequence encodes CASSLIDSGNTIYF.

Comments on this clone: At the DNA level, this CDR3 is encoded by other sequences in the same sample as well. The chain joins TRBV5-6 to TRBJ1-1; maybe TRBD1 (5 bases). The V and J ends lost 2 bases and 4 bases respectively, with 9 bases between them. Germline CDR1 is SGHDT and CDR2 is YYEEEE. CDR3 size: 13 residues. The DNA of the CDR3 is TGTGCCAGCAGCTTACGGGGGGTCACTGAAGCTTTCTTT. Amino acids: CASSLRGVTEAFF.

V and J are TRBV7-9 and TRBJ1-6; 11 bases line up with TRBD1. Germline-derived CDR1 and CDR2 are SEHNR and FQNEAQ (reference sequence). The junction had 16 bases not matched to a gene; V was cut back by 6 bases and J by 12 bases. This CDR3 contains 17 residues. The CDR3 region is CASREGTGGILEGPLHF. DNA for the CDR3: TGTGCCAGCAGGGAAGGGACAGGGGGGATCTTAGAAGGACCCCTCCACTTT.

This chain uses TRBV25-1 with TRBJ2-6; D possibly corresponds to TRBD1 (5 bases). This CDR3 is 16 amino acids long. V dropped 4 bases and J dropped 1 base, with 11 bases sitting between them. The germline V gene encodes CDR1 MGHDK and CDR2 SYGVNS. The DNA for the CDR3 is TGTGCCAGCAGTGGGGGCGTTTTATCTGGGGCCAACGTCCTGACTTTC. Its translation: CASSGGVLSGANVLTF.

J is TRBJ2-7 and V is TRBV5-1, with 8 bases identical to TRBD2. The junction had 6 bases not matched to a gene; V was cut back by 4 bases and J by 3 bases. Germline CDR1 SGHRS, CDR2 YFSETQ. This CDR3 has 14 residues. In nucleotides, the CDR3 is TGCGCCAGCAGCCCGGGACTAGGCCGCTACGAGCAGTACTTC. This gives the protein CASSPGLGRYEQYF. Combining the CDR3 with reference TRBV5-1 and TRBJ2-7 gives the whole variable domain KAGVTQTPRYLIKTRGQQVTLSCSPISGHRSVSWYQQTPGQGLQFLFEYFSETQRNKGNFPGRFSGRQFSNSRSEMNVSTLELGDSALYLCASSPGLGRYEQYFGPGTRLTVT.

This sequence joins TRBV13 and TRBJ1-2; perhaps TRBD1 as D (5 bases). Germline CDR1 PRHDT, CDR2 FYEKMQ (reference sequence). V lost 5 bases, J lost 6 bases, and 16 bases lay in between. The CDR3 length is 14 residues. The CDR3 spells CASSQGRVGDGYTF. The CDR3 nucleotides are TGTGCCAGCAGCCAAGGGAGGGTAGGGGATGGCTACACCTTC.

This clone was seen a single time. Distinct nucleotide sequences in the sample also encode this CDR3. This chain connects TRBV7-6 to TRBJ2-7, with TRBD1 matching over 11 bases. Germline lookup yields CDR1 SGHVS and CDR2 FNYEAQ. Trimming cost V 5 bases and J 4 bases; bases outside gene matches: 4. CDR3 size: 14 residues. CDR3 sequence: CASSPGQGVYEQYF. In DNA, the CDR3 is TGTGCCAGCAGCCCGGGACAGGGGGTGTACGAGCAGTACTTC.

V is TRBV7-3 and J is TRBJ2-3, with a possible D match to TRBD2 (5 bases). Looked up from germline, CDR1 is SGHTA and CDR2 is FQGTGA. Between the trimmed V and J ends, which lost 5 bases and 8 bases, there was a span of 17 bases. The CDR3 extends over 14 amino acids. This CDR3 is CASSPADGVGTQYF. The CDR3 DNA reads as TGTGCCAGCAGCCCAGCGGACGGGGTTGGTACGCAGTATTTT.

The chain is built from TRBV7-2 and TRBJ2-1; a possible D gene is TRBD2 (5 bases). The germline gives CDR1 SGHTA, CDR2 FQGNSA. This CDR3 region has 14 residues. Trimming took 10 bases from V and 5 from J, leaving 18 bases between them. The chain's CDR3 is CATGSFYTDNEQFF. The CDR3 nucleotides read TGTGCCACTGGGAGCTTCTATACTGACAATGAGCAGTTCTTC.